The clone carrying this T cell receptor beta chain turned up a few times. Its target is not known. This CDR3 has 15 residues. Losses at the gene ends were 1 base for V and 7 bases for J; bases not matched to a gene: 8. In germline, CDR1 is SGHDT, CDR2 YYEEEE. The PCR contained 60 Vbeta and 13 Jbeta primers. Sequencing used immunoSEQ multiplex PCR; TCRdb keeps in-frame clones, though not all of them. The sample consists of some 100,000 clones, 55% to 75% of them appearing once. The sample is drawn from a study of cytomegalovirus exposure and HLA in healthy donors. Overall study context: Researchers previously reported finding 90 million to 130 million unique TCR beta sequences from 170 million or so T cells. Findings and limits, study-wide: It was reported in a later analysis that an Asian-associated ancestry cluster showed fewer N-insertions than the roughly 670-donor mean. An analysis that came later showed most CMV-associated TCR beta chains appearing HLA-restricted.

This chain joins TRBV5-6 and TRBJ2-7; 10 positions agree with TRBD2. Sequencing was performed on PBMCs. The TCR comes from a woman aged 45-65 years in good health and CMV-seropositive. Here the CDR3 DNA reads TGTGCCAGCAGCTTGTATCCTAGCGGGAGTGGGGAGCAGTACTTC. Amino acid sequence: CASSLYPSGSGEQYF.